Listed here are 20 T cell receptor beta chains from one sample, sequenced in a study of T cells after yellow fever vaccination. One entry per CDR3 protein, called by TCRdb with MiXCR from the 5' RACE reads. The top ten clones hold roughly 0.73% of a sample with approximately 140,000 distinct CDR3 sequences, 6.5% to 8.5% of them seen once. The sample in question was CD4+ T cells sorted from PBMCs, obtained 5 days after the yellow fever booster vaccination. Receptors originate from a man between 25 and 39 years old who received the YFV17D yellow fever vaccine.

This clonotype was recorded at least ten times. The V gene is TRBV5-5, the J gene TRBJ2-7; 7 nucleotides match TRBD1. J gave up 3 bases and V 5 bases, and 8 bases lay outside the gene matches. This CDR3 spans 14 amino acids. From germline, CDR1 is SGHKS and CDR2 YYEKEE (reference sequence). CDR3 nucleotide sequence: TGTGCCAGCAGTTTCGGGACAGTAGGCTACGAGCAGTACTTC. Its protein product is CASSFGTVGYEQYF.

This clonotype was detected many times. V gene TRBV21-1 combines with J gene TRBJ1-6. TRBV21-1 is annotated as a pseudogene. CDR3 length: 13 amino acids. Written as DNA, the CDR3 is TGTGCCAGCGGGGAGCTTTGTCACTCACCCCTCCACTTT. Protein: CASGELCHSPLHF.

This clonotype was detected ten times or more. This chain uses TRBV7-2 with TRBJ2-3, with TRBD2 identical over 9 bases. V lost 6 bases to trimming and J lost 0 bases; unmatched junction nucleotides: 7. The V gene's germline CDR1 is SGHTA and CDR2 FQGNSA. The CDR3 loop spans 16 amino acids. CDR3 sequence: CASSSTGTSSTDTQYF. The CDR3 DNA sequence: TGTGCCAGCAGTTCTACCGGGACTAGCAGCACAGATACGCAGTATTTT.

This clonotype turned up a few times. V is TRBV18 and J is TRBJ2-1; TRBD2 agrees at 8 bases. The trim removed 5 bases at V and 7 bases at J, leaving 13 bases unmatched. This CDR3 comprises 16 residues. In germline, CDR1 is KGHSH, CDR2 LQKENI. This chain's CDR3 is CASSLSGTRGLNEQFF. CDR3 nucleotide sequence: TGTGCCAGCTCATTATCCGGGACTAGAGGTTTGAATGAGCAGTTCTTC.

Many counts were recorded for this clonotype. This sequence joins TRBV12-3 or TRBV12-4 and TRBJ2-7, with D unclear. V gave up 5 bases and J gave up 5 bases, with 10 bases separating them. There are 12 residues in the CDR3. The CDR3 reads CASSTRRNEQYF. The DNA for the CDR3 is TGTGCCAGCAGTACCCGGAGAAACGAGCAGTACTTC.

In its sample, this clonotype was seen many times. The chain couples TRBV5-6 to TRBJ1-4, with D uncertain. Germline V gene sequence: CDR1 SGHDT, CDR2 YYEEEE. CDR3 length: 16 residues. V was cut by 4 bases and J by 6 bases, with 19 bases left in between. CDR3 coding DNA: TGTGCCAGCAGCCCGTTACGAAAGAAGTCGGATGAAAAACTGTTTTTT. This codes for CASSPLRKKSDEKLFF.

This clonotype was counted only a few times. CDR3 nucleotide sequence: TGCGCCAGCAGCCGCCGGGACGGAGGACAAGAGACCCAGTACTTC. Its translation is CASSRRDGGQETQYF. The chain couples TRBV4-3 to TRBJ2-5; D is tentatively TRBD1 or TRBD2 (5 bases each). This CDR3 is 15 amino acids long. CDR1 LGHNA and CDR2 YSLEER come from the germline V gene. Trimming removed 4 bases from V and 2 bases from J, with 14 bases in between.

This clonotype came up many times. The genes are TRBV7-3 and TRBJ1-6, with TRBD1 matching over 7 bases. The CDR3 sequence is 14 residues long. CDR1 and CDR2 from the germline V gene are SGHTA and FQGTGA. Trimming cost V 4 bases and J 7 bases; bases outside gene matches: 4. The CDR3 region has the DNA TGTGCCAGCAGCTCGACAGGGAGGAATTCACCCCTCCACTTT. It codes for CASSSTGRNSPLHF. The whole variable domain, remainder taken from reference TRBV7-3 and TRBJ1-6, is GAGVSQTPSNKVTEKGKYVELRCDPISGHTALYWYRQSLGQGPEFLIYFQGTGAADDSGLPNDRFFAVRPEGSVSTLKIQRTERGDSAVYLCASSSTGRNSPLHFGNGTRLTVT.

This clonotype was recorded many times. The chain uses TRBV5-1 and TRBJ2-2, with D uncertain. Germline-derived CDR1 and CDR2 are SGHRS and YFSETQ. The CDR3 has 13 amino acids. Trimming cost V 6 bases and J 1 base, with 7 bases left between them. The CDR3 DNA is TGCGCCAGCACAACAGTGAACACCGGGGAGCTGTTTTTT. It specifies CASTTVNTGELFF.

The chain carries TRBV12-3 or TRBV12-4 and TRBJ1-6; no firm D call. V lost 4 bases to trimming and J lost 8 bases, with 9 bases between them. The CDR3 runs 13 residues. The CDR3 reads CASSSNRDSPLHF. The CDR3 DNA follows: TGTGCCAGCAGTTCGAACCGTGATTCACCCCTCCACTTT.

This clonotype came up a few times. The chain recombines TRBV7-2 with TRBJ2-7, with TRBD2 identical over 15 bases. Trimming at V came to 1 base and at J to 4 bases, leaving 5 bases not matched to a gene. Germline V gene data show CDR1 as SGHTA and CDR2 as FQGNSA. CDR3 length: 17 amino acids. In nucleotides, the CDR3 is TGTGCCAGCAGCTTAGGGGGACTAGCGGGAGGCGGATACGAGCAGTACTTC. Protein sequence: CASSLGGLAGGGYEQYF.

At least ten counts were recorded for this clonotype. This sequence joins TRBV12-3 or TRBV12-4 and TRBJ2-7; 8 bases line up with TRBD1. CDR3 length: 13 residues. Trimming at V came to 7 bases and at J to 3 bases, leaving 5 bases not matched to a gene. CDR3 loop: CASTSTGVYEQYF. In DNA form, the CDR3 reads TGTGCCAGCACCTCGACAGGGGTCTACGAGCAGTACTTC.

This clonotype was detected many times. This chain joins TRBV19 and TRBJ1-2, with D maybe TRBD1 (5 bases). The CDR3 is 13 amino acids. V lost 5 bases and J lost 4, with 11 bases in between. Germline V CDR1 and CDR2: LNHDA, SQIVND (reference sequence). CDR3: CASSPRVGYGYTF. DNA of the CDR3: TGTGCCAGTAGTCCCAGGGTCGGCTATGGCTACACCTTC.

There are many counts of this clonotype. The rearrangement links TRBV18 to TRBJ2-7; no definite D call. V was shortened by 5 bases and J by 2 bases, with 13 bases between the two germline ends. Germline CDR1 KGHSH, CDR2 LQKENI. This CDR3 contains 14 residues. CDR3 sequence: CASSVSPEPYEQYF. CDR3 bases: TGTGCCAGCTCAGTAAGCCCGGAGCCCTACGAGCAGTACTTC.

This clonotype was seen at least ten times. The chain employs TRBV28 and TRBJ2-6; D is ambiguous. Trimming took 6 bases from V and 8 from J, leaving 17 bases between them. From germline, CDR1 is MDHEN and CDR2 SYDVKM. This CDR3 region has 15 residues. The DNA of the CDR3 is TGTGCCAGCAGCTCCCGCAGTCGTGGTCCCAACGTCCTGACTTTC. Translation: CASSSRSRGPNVLTF.

This clonotype was found many times. The V and J genes are TRBV20-1 and TRBJ2-2; TRBD2 agrees at 9 bases. The CDR3 totals 19 residues. V dropped 0 bases and J dropped 4; count of bases not matched to a gene: 15. The germline V gene encodes CDR1 DFQATT and CDR2 SNEGSKA (reference sequence). The CDR3 spells CSARDQASGMTPTTGELFF. The DNA of the CDR3 is TGCAGTGCTAGAGATCAGGCTAGCGGGATGACTCCAACCACCGGGGAGCTGTTTTTT.

In its sample, this clonotype was seen many times. V and J are TRBV7-2 and TRBJ2-5; D ambiguous. Trimming left V 5 bases short and J 1 base short, with 8 bases between. The CDR3 length is 13 residues. CDR1 is SGHTA and CDR2 is FQGNSA in the germline V gene. This CDR3 reads CASSGRTQETQYF. The CDR3 DNA follows: TGTGCCAGCAGCGGGCGGACCCAAGAGACCCAGTACTTC.

This clonotype was seen ten or more times. The V and J genes are TRBV3-1 and TRBJ2-2; D is unresolved. CDR3 size: 16 residues. Germline V gene lookup returns CDR1 LGHDT and CDR2 YNNKEL (reference sequence). The V and J ends lost 0 bases and 7 bases respectively, with 15 bases between them. CDR3 DNA: TGTGCCAGCAGCCAAGATACTACGGCTTCCATCGGGGAGCTGTTTTTT. Its protein is CASSQDTTASIGELFF.

This clonotype was observed at least ten times. The chain couples TRBV6-2 or TRBV6-3 to TRBJ2-1, with a possible D match to TRBD1 (5 bases). Germline V lookup: CDR1 MNHEY, CDR2 SVGEGT. This CDR3 comprises 15 residues. The ends were cut back, 7 bases at V and 5 bases at J, with 18 bases in the middle. The CDR3 DNA is TGTGCCAGCACCCCTCCAGGGTTCTCGAACAATGAGCAGTTCTTC. Its protein product is CASTPPGFSNNEQFF.

Ten or more counts support this clonotype. The V gene is TRBV11-2, the J gene TRBJ2-5; D unclear. There are 14 residues in the CDR3. V was clipped by 5 bases and J by 0 bases, with 10 bases between them. The germline gives CDR1 SGHAT, CDR2 FQNNGV. The CDR3: CASSPGVYQETQYF. The CDR3 region has the DNA TGTGCCAGCAGCCCAGGCGTGTACCAAGAGACCCAGTACTTC. Combining the CDR3 with reference TRBV11-2 and TRBJ2-5 gives the whole variable domain EAGVAQSPRYKIIEKRQSVAFWCNPISGHATLYWYQQILGQGPKLLIQFQNNGVVDDSQLPKDRFSAERLKGVDSTLKIQPAKLEDSAVYLCASSPGVYQETQYFGPGTRLLVL.